The TCR beta chain described here comes from a study of blood T cell repertoires in COVID-19 (dated by TCRdb to 2020 to 2022). Broadly, across the study: Samples from collaborators originated in the United States, Italy and Spain and spanned both the acute and convalescent phases of COVID-19. The material from the prospective study consisted of cDNA or gDNA derived from T cells, B-cell-depleted T cells, or PBMCs. The dataset comprised deeply sampled blood TCRbeta repertoires from subjects exposed to, actively infected with, or recovered from COVID-19. The repertoires were released in a freely available public database meant as a resource for research on the immune response to SARS-CoV-2. Samples came from the ongoing ImmuneRACE study (first 160 participants) plus 1,254 subjects from 6 global collaborators. Sample metadata almost always included a de-identified subject ID, COVID-19 status, age in years and sex. Where available, HLA class I and class II types were taken from metadata supplied by the sample provider and were not determined by assay-based typing.

Overall study results and their limits: Clinical and demographic metadata were provided uncurated, with the amount varying by source and participant.

TCRbeta CDR3 regions were amplified from genomic DNA by means of the immunoSEQ Assay, a bias-controlled multiplex PCR. The source study handled its data this way. The number of nucleated cells in each sample was estimated by amplification of reference gene primers within the assay. Sequence reads were collapsed and filtered to measure the absolute abundance of every unique TCRbeta CDR3 rearrangement. For each sample, productive Simpson clonality was calculated as the square root of Simpson's diversity index over productive rearrangements. Entries here come from immuneACCESS through TCRdb and include only in-frame sequences with V and J called. Some clones fail to appear in such tables; in the studies checked, an unresolved V gene covers under half of the shortfall, and the cause of the remainder is unknown. Clonal size and the V and J genes are those of that table, whereas D and trimming came from the DNA. This sample gives approximately 170,000 clones in total; more than 75% of them show up just once. Of the sample, around 2.1% falls within the top ten clones.

A second Seattle source provided samples from volunteer blood donors who had recovered from COVID-19. Collaborating institutions collected whole blood in K2EDTA tubes following their own protocols. Collaborator samples were shipped for TCRbeta analysis as frozen whole blood, isolated PBMCs, or DNA extracted from either sample type. To note about this clone: Its cognate antigen has yet to be identified. Per-nucleotide qualities are absent, and no much larger clonotype sits a single base away.

The sample was peripheral blood. The TCR sequence derives from a man in his fifties or sixties who had recovered from COVID-19.

The bases read TGTGCCACCAGGGCAGGGGCGGGAGATACGCAGTATTTT. Translation gives CATRAGAGDTQYF. The receptor chain draws on TRBV15 and TRBJ2-3; perhaps TRBD1 is the D gene, with 6 bases matching. Inclusive of the bounding cysteine and phenylalanine, the CDR3 is 13 residues long. Kept here is only the CDR3 DNA, which spans 39 bases and is read in frame from base 1. Taken from the germline V gene (reference sequence), the CDR1 and CDR2 loops are LNHNV and YYDKDF. A distance of 12 bases separates the germline ends of V and J, which lose 6 bases and 5 bases respectively.